The sequence of this T cell receptor beta chain was determined in a study of blood T cell repertoires in COVID-19. Study as a whole: Both acute and convalescent COVID-19 samples were obtained from the United States, Italy and Spain. T cells, B-cell-depleted T cells, or PBMCs provided the cDNA or gDNA that served as material.

The V and J ends lost 4 bases and 3 bases, in that order; junction bases with no gene match: 10. The germline CDR1 and CDR2 sequences are SGHRS and YFSETQ. The CDR3 is 16 amino acids. Original processing methods: From reference gene primer amplification, estimates of nucleated cell counts were derived. TCRdb's copy holds only in-frame clones and misses some; the assay was immunoSEQ multiplex PCR. That table supplies the V and J calls and clone size; D and trimming were determined from the DNA. There are fewer than 350,000 clones in the sample; 86% occur only once, and about 12% lies in the top ten. The receptor was derived from a woman between 70 and 85 years old with COVID-19, enrolled during active disease. Sequenced sample: peripheral blood. This chain joins TRBV5-1 and TRBJ2-1; 7 bases are shared with TRBD2. CDR3 coding DNA: TGCGCCAGCAGCCCCTACCCGGGGGGATACTACAATGAGCAGTTCTTC. Amino acid sequence: CASSPYPGGYYNEQFF. Supplemented by reference TRBV5-1 and TRBJ2-1, the full variable domain reads KAGVTQTPRYLIKTRGQQVTLSCSPISGHRSVSWYQQTPGQGLQFLFEYFSETQRNKGNFPGRFSGRQFSNSRSEMNVSTLELGDSALYLCASSPYPGGYYNEQFFGPGTRLTVL.